The 10 T cell receptor beta chains in this list originate from one sample, sequenced in a study of blood T cells in healthy people across ages. A second about 6 to 12 cycle PCR used barcoded and J-beta primers. TCRdb reprocessed the 5' RACE reads with MiXCR, giving one entry per CDR3 protein. The sample has approximately 900,000 distinct CDR3 sequences, about 29% seen once; the top ten hold roughly 10%. This same sample was also taken into another study, of T cells of mothers and their children.

Sequencing was carried out using blood. All receptors derive from a middle-aged woman in good health.

This clonotype has a count of ten or more. The chain joins TRBV7-2 to TRBJ2-3; 12 bases line up with TRBD1. The length of the CDR3 is 16 residues. Germline trimming cut 5 bases from V and 4 bases from J; bases unmatched to any gene: 7. CDR1 SGHTA and CDR2 FQGNSA come from the germline V gene. Here the CDR3 reads CASSLSGTGGADTQYF. The CDR3 coding sequence is TGTGCCAGCAGCCTATCCGGGACAGGGGGCGCAGATACGCAGTATTTT.

V gene TRBV28 combines with J gene TRBJ2-1; D may be TRBD1 (5 bases). The germline V gene encodes CDR1 MDHEN and CDR2 SYDVKM. V was cut by 3 bases and J by 0 bases, with 9 bases left in between. There are 15 residues in the CDR3. The CDR3 loop is CASSLPQDSYNEQFF. The DNA for the CDR3 is TGTGCCAGCAGTTTGCCACAGGACTCCTACAATGAGCAGTTCTTC. The full variable domain, rest sourced from reference TRBV28 and TRBJ2-1, is DVKVTQSSRYLVKRTGEKVFLECVQDMDHENMFWYRQDPGLGLRLIYFSYDVKMKEKGDIPEGYSVSREKKERFSLILESASTNQTSMYLCASSLPQDSYNEQFFGPGTRLTVL.

This chain joins TRBV20-1 and TRBJ2-3; 11 nucleotides line up with TRBD2. This CDR3 contains 18 residues. Trimming at V came to 6 bases and at J to 2 bases, leaving 16 bases not matched to a gene. Germline-derived CDR1 and CDR2 are DFQATT and SNEGSKA (reference sequence). CDR3 in DNA: TGCAGTGCAAGTCCGCTATACGGGACTAGCGGAAACACAGATACGCAGTATTTT. Translating gives CSASPLYGTSGNTDTQYF.

This clonotype was detected many times. The chain joins TRBV4-3 to TRBJ2-7, with a possible D match to TRBD1 (5 bases). Per the germline V gene, CDR1 is LGHNA and CDR2 is YSLEER. The CDR3 is made up of 16 amino acids. V lost 0 bases and J lost 3, with 15 bases in between. The CDR3 is CASSQDRGGTSYEQYF. The CDR3 DNA follows: TGCGCCAGCAGCCAAGATAGGGGCGGTACCAGCTACGAGCAGTACTTC.

This clonotype showed up many times. The CDR3 DNA reads TGTGCTAGTGGTTTGGTACCCCCCCTGGACTACTACGAGCAGTACTTC. Translating it yields CASGLVPPLDYYEQYF. The rearrangement links TRBV12-5 to TRBJ2-7; perhaps TRBD2 as D (6 bases). Trimming took 0 bases from V and 3 from J, leaving 15 bases between them. CDR3 length: 16 amino acids. Germline CDR1 LGHNT, CDR2 FRNRAP.

In regard to this clonotype: One base away lies a much larger clone, so this may be a sequencing read error. J is TRBJ1-1 and V is TRBV12-3 or TRBV12-4, with D uncertain. Trimming left V 7 bases short and J 1 base short, with 10 bases between. The CDR3 is made up of 13 amino acids. The CDR3 sequence is CASNLAPNTEAFF. Written as DNA, the CDR3 is TGTGCCAGCAACTTAGCCCCGAACACTGAAGCTTTCTTT.

This clonotype was seen more than once but under ten times. V is TRBV5-1 and J is TRBJ2-5; perhaps TRBD2 as D (6 bases). Trimming cost V 7 bases and J 2 bases, with 18 bases left between them. This CDR3 is 15 amino acids long. CDR1 and CDR2 from the germline V gene are SGHRS and YFSETQ. The CDR3 loop reads CASAPNGGTQETQYF. CDR3 nucleotide sequence: TGCGCCAGCGCCCCAAATGGAGGGACTCAAGAGACCCAGTACTTC.

This clonotype was counted only a few times. The genes are TRBV2 and TRBJ1-6; 10 bases fit TRBD1. The J segment lost 8 bases and the V segment lost 6 bases, leaving 7 bases of the junction unmatched. Germline V CDR1 and CDR2: SNHLY, FYNNEI. The CDR3 length is 15 residues. The CDR3 spells CASSGVGTGDSPLHF. CDR3 DNA sequence: TGTGCCAGCAGCGGGGTCGGGACAGGGGATTCACCCCTCCACTTT. Full variable domain (rest looked up from reference TRBV2 and TRBJ1-6): EPEVTQTPSHQVTQMGQEVILRCVPISNHLYFYWYRQILGQKVEFLVSFYNNEISEKSEIFDDQFSVERPDGSNFTLKIRSTKLEDSAMYFCASSGVGTGDSPLHFGNGTRLTVT.

The V and J genes are TRBV6-6 and TRBJ2-4; D not certain. The CDR3 runs to 17 residues. Germline CDR1 and CDR2: MNHNY and SVGAGI (reference sequence). Trimming removed 6 bases at V and 0 bases at J, with 18 bases between. CDR3 sequence: CASRGTEQILAKNIQYF. In nucleotides, the CDR3 is TGTGCCAGCAGGGGAACGGAACAAATTCTAGCCAAAAACATTCAGTACTTC.

This clonotype was seen ten or more times. The chain is built from TRBV7-2 and TRBJ2-7; D is uncertain. Germline-derived CDR1 and CDR2 are SGHTA and FQGNSA. The CDR3 sequence is 13 residues long. Trimming removed 6 bases at V and 3 bases at J, with 12 bases between. The CDR3 nucleotides are TGTGCCAGCAGGATCGGAACCGACTACGAGCAGTACTTC. As protein: CASRIGTDYEQYF.